One T cell receptor (beta chain) is described in this entry. What this receptor recognizes is not known. Base-call qualities are not available, and no considerably larger clone is one nucleotide away. V is pruned by 3 bases and J by 5 bases, leaving 8 bases of the junction without a gene match. The germline V gene encodes CDR1 SNHLY and CDR2 FYNNEI. Spanning cysteine to phenylalanine, the CDR3 consists of 16 amino acids. The entry retains the CDR3 DNA only, 48 bases that are in frame from base 1. Graves' hyperthyroidism was defined as stable when no progression to ophthalmopathy occurred over 18 months of follow-up. The hyperthyroidism patients were between 18 and 65 years old and newly diagnosed, with a disease duration of less than 2 months. The study excluded patients with uncontrolled infections, other autoimmune diseases, pregnancy or lactation. Diagnoses were established on the basis of clinical symptoms, serum thyroxine and TRAb, thyroid ultrasound, and orbital computed tomography. Ficoll-Paque density gradient centrifugation was used to isolate PBMCs from about 9.4 ml of fresh peripheral blood. Total RNA was extracted with Trizol reagent, and quality was checked on an Agilent 2100 Bioanalyzer.

This specimen belongs to a study of T cells in Graves' hyperthyroidism and ophthalmopathy (dated by TCRdb to the late 2010s). The study in broad terms: Peripheral blood was sampled at the time of initial diagnosis, prior to any treatment. Once sampling was done, hyperthyroidism patients were given methimazole at a starting dose of 30 mg daily, whereas ophthalmopathy patients were given high-dose intravenous methylprednisolone. A discovery cohort of about a hundred patients, about 44 with Graves' ophthalmopathy and about 58 with stable Graves' hyperthyroidism, was used to find distinguishing TCR V-J signatures. The 90 to 100 discovery patients were randomly divided into training and test sets at a 7:3 ratio. Prospective prediction of ophthalmopathy was tested in an independent validation cohort of approximately 19 hyperthyroidism patients and 17 patients who later progressed to ophthalmopathy. The study also compared thyroid tissue and blood T-cell repertoires from a handful of Graves' hyperthyroidism patients. TCR Vbeta CDR3 sequencing of 135 peripheral blood samples (43 ophthalmopathy, about 75 hyperthyroidism and approximately 17 progressor patients) is reported in the paper.

The TCR beta CDR3 regions were amplified from RNA transcripts. For the first round of RT-PCR on the TCR CDR3, the HTBI primer set was used together with the Qiagen OneStep RT-PCR kit. A second multiplex PCR round built the libraries, followed by size selection and purification. Libraries were sequenced paired-end with 100 bp reads on an Illumina HiSeq2000. The study's own analysis went as follows. SOAPnuke was used to process the raw data, removing reads that contained adapters or uncalled bases, had a mean Phred below 15, or lacked an exact match to the constant primer or identifier. High-quality paired reads were merged with COPE v1.2.5, and unique nucleotide sequences were defined as clonotypes. MiTCR v1.1 was used to align the clonotypes against IMGT TRBV, TRBD and TRBJ reference segments. Only V-J combinations with frequency above 0.0001, covering 99% to 99.2% of repertoires, were analysed. A TCS score was defined as the ratio of F50 (clonal expansion) to E x V (chaos), with BLOSUM62-based TCRdist applied between CDR3 peptides within each V-J. Welch's t-statistics and random forest reduced 514 V-J features to roughly 13, which were used in a naive Bayes classifier (R e1071). Thyroid-blood repertoire similarity was quantified with the Morisita-Horn index. In-frame beta chains were kept once TCRdb had trimmed the public reads at Q25 with fastp and called clones with MiXCR. Every CDR3 protein is listed once, alongside the most common genes and DNA of its rows. TCRdb, not the authors, supplied the V and J calls. The sample has hundreds of thousands of distinct CDR3 sequences on record, roughly a third of them singletons. The ten largest clonotypes hold around 29% of the sample.

What the work shows at the level of the full study, not this receptor alone: During validation, the model predicted progression to ophthalmopathy a median of approximately 6.5 months ahead of onset, with approximately 71% sensitivity and 72.22% specificity. No statistical method was used to set the sample size in advance, and investigators knew the group allocation. Ophthalmopathy was separated from stable hyperthyroidism by a 13 V-J signature model, with approximately 90% sensitivity and just over 81% specificity obtained in cross-validation and 80%/75% obtained in testing. Blood samples also contained most of the expanded thyroid clonotypes (frequency above 0.001), which suggests that blood repertoires may reflect thyroid immune responses.

The receptor chain draws on TRBV2 and TRBJ2-3; 10 junctional bases match TRBD2. The sequence was obtained from a woman aged 40 to 50 with Graves' hyperthyroidism. Specimen: blood. The nucleotides read TGTGCCAGCAGTGATTTGCTAGCGGGGGAACGAGATACGCAGTATTTT. Its protein product is CASSDLLAGERDTQYF. The variable domain in full, with residues beyond the CDR3 obtained from the reference TRBV2 and TRBJ2-3 genes, is EPEVTQTPSHQVTQMGQEVILRCVPISNHLYFYWYRQILGQKVEFLVSFYNNEISEKSEIFDDQFSVERPDGSNFTLKIRSTKLEDSAMYFCASSDLLAGERDTQYFGPGTRLTVL.